This paragraph reports one TCR beta chain. As originally analysed: How many nucleated cells were present was estimated from reference gene primer amplification. Here immunoSEQ multiplex PCR was the method, and the copy in TCRdb shows in-frame clones only, minus some. The V and J calls and the clone size are those of that table, but D and trimming were determined from the DNA. The table has just over 200,000 clones, under 90% seen once. The sample originates from a study of blood T cell repertoires in COVID-19. Study-level background: Sites in the United States, Italy and Spain provided acute and convalescent COVID-19 samples.

V lost 2 bases to trimming and J lost 0 bases; unmatched junction nucleotides: 4. Germline CDR1 SGHDN, CDR2 FVKESK. This CDR3 region has 15 residues. Material for sequencing was peripheral blood. The TCR was taken from a man at least 80 years old with acute or convalescent COVID-19. The V and J genes are TRBV14 and TRBJ2-7, with 7 bases identical to TRBD1. CDR3 sequence (DNA): TGTGCCAGCAGCCAACTCGGGACAGCCTCCTACGAGCAGTACTTC. This gives the protein CASSQLGTASYEQYF.